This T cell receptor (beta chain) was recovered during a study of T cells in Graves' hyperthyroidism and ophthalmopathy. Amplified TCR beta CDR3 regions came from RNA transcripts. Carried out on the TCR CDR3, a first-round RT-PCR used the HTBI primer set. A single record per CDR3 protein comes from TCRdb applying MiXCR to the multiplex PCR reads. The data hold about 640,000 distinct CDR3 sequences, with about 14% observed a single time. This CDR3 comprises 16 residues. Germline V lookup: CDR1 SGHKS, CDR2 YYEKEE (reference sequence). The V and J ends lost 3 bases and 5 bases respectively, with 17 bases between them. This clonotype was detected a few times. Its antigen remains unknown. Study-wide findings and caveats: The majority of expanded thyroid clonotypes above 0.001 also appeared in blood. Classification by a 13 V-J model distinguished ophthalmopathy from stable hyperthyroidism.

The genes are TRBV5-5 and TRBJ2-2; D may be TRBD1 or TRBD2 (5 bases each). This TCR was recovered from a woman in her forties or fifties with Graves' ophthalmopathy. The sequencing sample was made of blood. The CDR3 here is CASSWRTGTVTGELFF. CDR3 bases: TGTGCCAGCAGCTGGAGGACGGGGACGGTAACCGGGGAGCTGTTTTTT.